These 5 T cell receptor beta chains were all obtained from the same sample, sequenced in a study of memory CD4+ T cells and cytomegalovirus serostatus. Profiled with immunoSEQ multiplex PCR; TCRdb holds only in-frame clones, not every one. The data show some 47,000 clones, with roughly three quarters seen just once and 0.77% held by the top ten. The sort gate was single viable CD3+CD4+CD8-CD45RO+ cells for memory CD4+ T cells. The sample was memory CD4+ T cells from blood. These receptors were collected from an adult in good health and CMV-seronegative.

The CDR3 DNA follows: TGCGCCAGCAGCCAAGATGGGGGCTTTGGTGAAAAACTGTTTTTT. Translating it yields CASSQDGGFGEKLFF. The chain recombines TRBV4-1 with TRBJ1-4, with a weak D call TRBD1 (6 bases). Germline CDR1 reads MGHRA; CDR2 reads YSYEKL. Between the trimmed V and J ends, which lost 0 bases and 7 bases, there was a span of 12 bases. The CDR3 has 15 residues.

To note about this clone: Other DNA sequences in this specimen translate into the identical CDR3. The genes are TRBV28 and TRBJ2-7; D is unclear. Between the trimmed V and J ends, which lost 1 base and 4 bases, there was a span of 5 bases. This CDR3 region has 12 residues. Germline CDR1 MDHEN, CDR2 SYDVKM. This CDR3 is CASSLSEYEQYF. In DNA, the CDR3 is TGTGCCAGCAGTTTATCGGAATACGAGCAGTACTTC.

This chain uses TRBV6-5 with TRBJ1-1; no firm D call. This CDR3 has 14 amino acids. Germline loops: CDR1 MNHEY, CDR2 SVGAGI. The V end lost 6 bases, the J end lost 0 bases, and 11 bases lay between the germline ends. The CDR3, as DNA: TGTGCCAGCAGATACCATGGGGTGAACACTGAAGCTTTCTTT. This codes for CASRYHGVNTEAFF.

The V and J genes are TRBV4-3 and TRBJ2-7; possible D gene TRBD1, 5 bases. The ends were cut back, 0 bases at V and 0 bases at J, with 12 bases in the middle. Germline lookup yields CDR1 LGHNA and CDR2 YSLEER. This CDR3 contains 16 residues. The CDR3: CASSQDSQGYSYEQYF. CDR3 sequence (DNA): TGCGCCAGCAGCCAAGACTCGCAGGGATACTCCTACGAGCAGTACTTC.

This rearrangement joins TRBV5-4 to TRBJ1-2, with a tentative D call TRBD1 (5 bases). Germline V gene lookup returns CDR1 SGHNT and CDR2 YYREEE (reference sequence). This CDR3 has 15 amino acids. V lost 1 base, J lost 6 bases, and 16 bases lay in between. The CDR3 is CASSLQGGRRNGYTF. The CDR3, as DNA: TGTGCCAGCAGCTTGCAGGGCGGACGGAGGAATGGCTACACCTTC.